Listed below are T cell receptor beta chains from one sample, sequenced in a study of cytomegalovirus exposure and HLA in healthy donors. TCRdb's table, derived via immunoSEQ multiplex PCR, lists solely in-frame clones and lacks some. The repertoire holds under 200,000 clones, with roughly 79% as singletons. The material sequenced was PBMCs. The receptor source for this set is a man aged 35-49 years in good health and CMV-seronegative. Both conserved end residues are part of each CDR3. D genes are given only for firm matches. Clone sizes are given selectively: once, few, many, or a class where the clone is expanded.

D	length	V	size	J	DNA	CDR3
.	13	TRBV19	.	TRBJ2-3	TGTGCCAGTAACGCGGGTTTCACAGATACGCAGTATTTT	CASNAGFTDTQYF
TRBD2	17	TRBV7-2	.	TRBJ2-3	TGTGCCAGCAGCTTAGACGGGACTAGCGGAAGCACAGATACGCAGTATTTT	CASSLDGTSGSTDTQYF
TRBD1	13	TRBV7-2	.	TRBJ1-1	TGTGCCAGCACCTCCAGGGGGGACCCTGAAGCTTTCTTT	CASTSRGDPEAFF
TRBD1	14	TRBV5-5	.	TRBJ1-2	TGTGCCAGCAGAGACAGGGGGACTAACTATGGCTACACCTTC	CASRDRGTNYGYTF
TRBD2	14	TRBV7-3	.	TRBJ2-7	TGTGCCAGCAGCCCCACCGGCGGGAGAGGCGAGCAGTACTTC	CASSPTGGRGEQYF
TRBD1	17	TRBV5-1	.	TRBJ2-6	TGCGCCAGCAGCTCATGGACAGGGGGAAGTGGGGCCAACGGCCTGACTTTC	CASSSWTGGSGANGLTF
.	11	TRBV6-5	.	TRBJ2-1	TGTGCCAGCAGTCCCGGGGGTGAGCAGTTCTTC	CASSPGGEQFF
TRBD1	17	TRBV2	.	TRBJ2-7	TGTGCGAAGAGTACCGGGACAGCGCCGCTATCTTCCTACGAGCAGTACTTC	CAKSTGTAPLSSYEQYF
.	16	TRBV13	.	TRBJ2-2	TGTGCCAGCAGCTTCGGAGGGGGGGTAAACACCGGGGAGCTGTTTTTT	CASSFGGGVNTGELFF
.	17	TRBV28	.	TRBJ2-1	TGTGCCAGCAGTTACCCCTTGGGGCCCAGCTCCTACAATGAGCAGTTCTTC	CASSYPLGPSSYNEQFF
.	16	TRBV6-4	.	TRBJ2-1	TGTGCCAGCAGTGACTCATTCGGGGCCGGGAGTAATGAGCAGTTCTTC	CASSDSFGAGSNEQFF
.	14	TRBV6-5	few	TRBJ2-7	TGTGCCAGCAGTTACTCTAGAAGCTCCTACGAGCAGTACTTC	CASSYSRSSYEQYF
TRBD2	16	TRBV18	.	TRBJ2-7	TGTGCCAGCTCATCCTCCAGCGGACTAGGATCCTACGAGCAGTACTTC	CASSSSSGLGSYEQYF
.	16	TRBV19	.	TRBJ1-5	TGTGCCAGTAGTAGACTGGGCGGGGAGGGCAATCAGCCCCAGCATTTT	CASSRLGGEGNQPQHF
TRBD1	14	TRBV27	.	TRBJ1-1	TGTGCCAGCAGTCCTGGACAGGGAGGCGCTGAAGCTTTCTTT	CASSPGQGGAEAFF
TRBD2	14	TRBV29-1	.	TRBJ2-1	TGCAGCGTTGAAGCGGGAGGGTGGTACAATGAGCAGTTCTTC	CSVEAGGWYNEQFF
TRBD1	17	TRBV7-9	.	TRBJ2-6	TGTGCCAGCAGCTTCCGGGACAGGAGCTCTGGGGCCAACGTCCTGACTTTC	CASSFRDRSSGANVLTF
.	12	TRBV10-3	.	TRBJ1-5	TGTGCCATCAGTTCTTTAAATCAGCCCCAGCATTTT	CAISSLNQPQHF
TRBD2	15	TRBV2	.	TRBJ2-5	TGTGCCAGCAAGAACAGTCGGACTAGCGAAGAGACCCAGTACTTC	CASKNSRTSEETQYF
.	17	TRBV27	.	TRBJ2-1	TGTGCCAGCAGGGGCCAATCTGGGGGAGGCACCGGAGATGAGCAGTTCTTC	CASRGQSGGGTGDEQFF
TRBD1	14	TRBV5-8	.	TRBJ2-1	TGTGCCAGCACCGATAGACAGGGGGCGACTGAGCAGTTCTTC	CASTDRQGATEQFF
.	15	TRBV7-3	.	TRBJ2-5	TGTGCCAGCTCCCAGCAGGGGCGGGAGTGGGAGACCCAGTACTTC	CASSQQGREWETQYF
.	15	TRBV11-2	.	TRBJ2-3	TGTGCCAGCAGCCGACAGCCAGCAGCCACAGATACGCAGTATTTT	CASSRQPAATDTQYF
.	13	TRBV27	.	TRBJ1-5	TGTGCCAGCAGTTTCAAGGGAGATCAACCCCAGCATTTT	CASSFKGDQPQHF
.	13	TRBV2	.	TRBJ2-1	TGTGCCAGCAGTGGAACTTCCTACAATGAGCAGTTCTTC	CASSGTSYNEQFF
.	13	TRBV6-1	.	TRBJ1-1	TGTGCCAGCAGACAGGGCGTGAACACTGAAGCTTTCTTT	CASRQGVNTEAFF
TRBD2	19	TRBV28	.	TRBJ2-5	TGTGCCAGCAGTTTAGGGTGGACTAGCGGGAGGGTGGGGCAAGAGACCCAGTACTTC	CASSLGWTSGRVGQETQYF
TRBD1	13	TRBV27	.	TRBJ1-1	TGTGCCAGCAGCTTCTACAGGGGCACTGAAGCTTTCTTT	CASSFYRGTEAFF
.	15	TRBV18	.	TRBJ2-5	TGTGCCAGCTCACCACTCGCAACTACAGGGGAGACCCAGTACTTC	CASSPLATTGETQYF
.	11	TRBV20-1	.	TRBJ2-2	TGCAGTGCTACCGGCACCGGGGAGCTGTTTTTT	CSATGTGELFF
TRBD1	13	TRBV7-2	.	TRBJ1-2	TGTGCCAGCAGCGGACAGGGGTACTATGGCTACACCTTC	CASSGQGYYGYTF